The rows below give T cell receptor beta chains drawn from one sample of a study of blood T cell repertoires in COVID-19. The data were produced by immunoSEQ multiplex PCR, yet TCRdb's version contains in-frame clones alone and is incomplete. The table lists around 120,000 clones, approximately 84% of them singletons. Input material: peripheral blood. The receptors stem from a human donor in a cohort sampled during active COVID-19. The CDR3 runs from the conserved cysteine through the conserved F or W.

j_gene,len,v_gene,CDR3aa
TRBJ2-6,16,TRBV27,CASRTGWVTGANVLTF
TRBJ2-3,18,TRBV5-4,CASSVAGDSLVYTDTQYF
TRBJ1-2,11,TRBV6-2/TRBV6-3,CASSYGGGYTF
TRBJ1-1,13,TRBV13,CASSSTRNTEAFF
TRBJ2-4,16,TRBV18,CASSPFRGGGKNIQYF
TRBJ1-3,15,TRBV5-4,CASSLAGGTGNTIYF
TRBJ1-4,18,TRBV7-8,CASTRGGDRYYKSEKLFF
TRBJ1-1,16,TRBV10-3,CAISEISTGAALEAFF
TRBJ2-3,16,TRBV7-7,CASSSGTSGGSDTQYF
TRBJ1-1,15,TRBV19,CASSGTGTGGTEAFF
TRBJ1-1,14,TRBV6-5,CASRRRVMNTEAFF
TRBJ1-5,15,TRBV6-2/TRBV6-3,CASSFSGAANQPQHF
TRBJ2-3,16,TRBV5-1,CASSLRPGRGPDTQYF
TRBJ1-1,13,TRBV3-1/TRBV3-2,CASSSRQGTEAFF
TRBJ2-2,15,TRBV11-2,CASSLGGSYTGELFF
TRBJ2-7,14,TRBV6-1,CASSEALRGTEQYF
TRBJ2-2,14,TRBV10-3,CAISGGPITGELFF
TRBJ2-7,12,TRBV18,CASATGSYEQYF
TRBJ1-2,11,TRBV20-1,CSAWTGYGYTF
TRBJ2-5,14,TRBV3-1/TRBV3-2,CASSQGLAGETQYF
TRBJ2-7,16,TRBV7-9,CASRPNPGQGTYEQYF
TRBJ2-7,12,TRBV6-5,CASSRGPYEQYF
TRBJ2-5,17,TRBV27,CASSSDGGYGKGETQYF
TRBJ2-5,15,TRBV7-9,CASSLLTTGKETQYF
TRBJ1-1,15,TRBV13,CASSFWSGGVAEAFF
TRBJ2-1,16,TRBV11-1,CASSPLPGLALDEQFF
TRBJ2-4,20,TRBV21-1,CSQLCQPGTSGTLAKNIQYF
TRBJ1-1,14,TRBV7-9,CASSSQSQGTEAFF
TRBJ2-1,14,TRBV18,CASSRGTPYNEQFF
TRBJ2-3,16,TRBV19,CASSIGLAASTDTQYF
TRBJ1-2,17,TRBV4-3,CASSQDGDRPSNYGYTF
TRBJ1-2,15,TRBV5-1,CASSLSTGTDYGYTF
TRBJ2-4,18,TRBV13,CASSLGLAGGDKRNIQYF
TRBJ2-5,11,TRBV2,CASSASETQYF
TRBJ2-1,13,TRBV10-1,CASSEQGNNEQFF
TRBJ1-1,14,TRBV6-6,CASSFPEENTEAFF
TRBJ2-3,14,TRBV29-1,CSGRAEGNTDTQYF
TRBJ2-1,14,TRBV19,CASSIRGSYNEQFF
TRBJ2-3,15,TRBV19,CASSLGVGSTDTQYF
TRBJ2-2,15,TRBV11-1,CASRQGTGGTGELFF
TRBJ2-7,16,TRBV18,CASSPPGTSGRDEQYF